A selection of T cell receptor beta chains follows, all from one sample in a study of blood T cell repertoires in COVID-19. Using immunoSEQ multiplex PCR, the repertoire was profiled, and TCRdb retains in-frame clones only, with some absent. This sample carries around 140,000 clones, roughly 80% of them seen once, and the ten largest clones take around 2.4%. The sequencing sample was made of PBMCs or T cells enriched from blood (not recorded which). The origin of the receptors is a man aged 40-55 years with acute COVID-19. Each CDR3 is given with its conserved first and last residue. Fields, in order: J gene, D gene, V gene, clone size, CDR3 DNA, CDR3 protein. D genes are given only for firm matches. Not every row has a clone size; where given, it reads once, few, many or a size class.

J: TRBJ1-5; D: .; V: TRBV5-8; size: .; DNA: TGTGCCAGCAGCTTGGATGCCCGGGTGGTATTGGGTCAGCCCCAGCATTTT; CDR3: CASSLDARVVLGQPQHF
J: TRBJ2-1; D: TRBD2; V: TRBV20-1; size: .; DNA: TGCAGTGCTAGTCCTAGCGGGGCCGGCAATGAGCAGTTCTTC; CDR3: CSASPSGAGNEQFF
J: TRBJ1-5; D: TRBD1; V: TRBV7-9; size: .; DNA: TGTGCCAGCAGCCAGGGACAGGGGGCAAGTCAGCCCCAGCATTTT; CDR3: CASSQGQGASQPQHF
J: TRBJ2-4; D: .; V: TRBV5-1; size: .; DNA: TGCGCCAGCAGCTCCCCAGGTTTAGCCAAAAACATTCAGTACTTC; CDR3: CASSSPGLAKNIQYF
J: TRBJ2-7; D: .; V: TRBV13; size: once; DNA: TGTGCCAGCAGCTTAGATCTGTCCGAGCAGTACTTC; CDR3: CASSLDLSEQYF
J: TRBJ1-1; D: .; V: TRBV7-9; size: few; DNA: TGTGCCAGCAGCTTAGGAGATGGGCCCACCACTGAAGCTTTCTTT; CDR3: CASSLGDGPTTEAFF
J: TRBJ1-2; D: .; V: TRBV7-2; size: .; DNA: TGTGCCAGCAGCTGGGGCTCTTCGGGTGGCTACACCTTC; CDR3: CASSWGSSGGYTF
J: TRBJ2-5; D: .; V: TRBV1; size: .; DNA: TGCACCAGCAGCCAAGAGGAAGTCCTAGCTTGGCAAGAGACCCAGTACTTC; CDR3: CTSSQEEVLAWQETQYF
J: TRBJ2-1; D: TRBD2; V: TRBV10-3; size: .; DNA: TGTGCCATCAGTGAGGGAATGGGGCCTAGCGGGTTCGGCATCTTC; CDR3: CAISEGMGPSGFGIF
J: TRBJ2-2; D: TRBD2; V: TRBV7-2; size: .; DNA: TGTGCCAGCAGACTAGCGGGGGGTAACACCGGGGAGCTGTTTTTT; CDR3: CASRLAGGNTGELFF
J: TRBJ1-2; D: .; V: TRBV30; size: .; DNA: TGTGCCTGGAGTTACGATAGCTATGGCTACACCTTC; CDR3: CAWSYDSYGYTF
J: TRBJ2-1; D: TRBD2; V: TRBV5-1; size: .; DNA: TGCGCCAGCAGCGGGGGACTAGCGGGAGGGCCTGGGCAGTTCTTC; CDR3: CASSGGLAGGPGQFF
J: TRBJ1-5; D: TRBD1; V: TRBV7-9; size: .; DNA: TGTGCCAGCAGCGACAGGGGTTTAGATCAGCCCCAGCATTTT; CDR3: CASSDRGLDQPQHF
J: TRBJ1-5; D: .; V: TRBV30; size: .; DNA: TGTGCCTGGAGTAAGGACAACAATCAGCCCCAGCATTTT; CDR3: CAWSKDNNQPQHF
J: TRBJ1-5; D: .; V: TRBV3-1/TRBV3-2; size: .; DNA: TGTGCCAGCAGCGCCAGGGCAGACCAGCCCCAGCATTTT; CDR3: CASSARADQPQHF
J: TRBJ2-1; D: .; V: TRBV30; size: .; DNA: TGTGCCTGGAGTCCCTCGGACAATGAGCAGTTCTTC; CDR3: CAWSPSDNEQFF
J: TRBJ1-3; D: TRBD1; V: TRBV7-9; size: .; DNA: TGTGCCAGCAGCTTTATCGGCGCAGGGGGCAGTGGAAACACCATATATTTT; CDR3: CASSFIGAGGSGNTIYF
J: TRBJ1-5; D: .; V: TRBV19; size: few; DNA: TGTGCCAGTAGCGGGGGGGGCGGCAATCAGCCCCAGCATTTT; CDR3: CASSGGGGNQPQHF
J: TRBJ1-5; D: .; V: TRBV24-1; size: once; DNA: TGTGCCACCAGTGATCTATATAGCAATCAGCCCCAGCATTTT; CDR3: CATSDLYSNQPQHF
J: TRBJ1-2; D: TRBD1; V: TRBV3-1/TRBV3-2; size: .; DNA: TGTGCCAGCAGCTACTACAGGGGGATCAAGGATGGCTACACCTTC; CDR3: CASSYYRGIKDGYTF
J: TRBJ2-1; D: TRBD2; V: TRBV7-3; size: .; DNA: TGTGCCAGCAGCCTAGCGGGAGGAAACAATGAGCAGTTCTTC; CDR3: CASSLAGGNNEQFF
J: TRBJ2-1; D: TRBD2; V: TRBV6-5; size: .; DNA: TGTGCCAGCGGGAGACTAGCGCTAGACAATGAGCAGTTCTTC; CDR3: CASGRLALDNEQFF
J: TRBJ1-6; D: TRBD1; V: TRBV19; size: .; DNA: TGTGCCAGTAGTATTGGACAGGTATATAATTCACCCCTCCACTTT; CDR3: CASSIGQVYNSPLHF
J: TRBJ1-1; D: .; V: TRBV7-9; size: .; DNA: TGTGCCAGCAGCTTAGGGGGCATAGAAGCTTTCTTT; CDR3: CASSLGGIEAFF
J: TRBJ1-2; D: TRBD1; V: TRBV7-9; size: .; DNA: TGTGCCAGCAGCTTAGCCCTGGGACAGAGCTATGGCTACACCTTC; CDR3: CASSLALGQSYGYTF
J: TRBJ2-7; D: TRBD1; V: TRBV6-5; size: .; DNA: TGTGCCAGCACCGAAATTAGGGACAGAGCCTACGAGCAGTACTTC; CDR3: CASTEIRDRAYEQYF
J: TRBJ2-5; D: .; V: TRBV3-1/TRBV3-2; size: .; DNA: TGTGCCAGCAGCCAGGGAGGCGGGGTTGGTCTACAGACCCAGTACTTC; CDR3: CASSQGGGVGLQTQYF
J: TRBJ2-1; D: TRBD1; V: TRBV7-2; size: .; DNA: TGTGCCAGCAGCATGCCGGGACAGGGGTACAATGAGCAGTTCTTC; CDR3: CASSMPGQGYNEQFF
J: TRBJ1-1; D: TRBD1; V: TRBV19; size: .; DNA: TGTGCCAGTAGCCTCGGGACAGCGAACACTGAAGCTTTCTTT; CDR3: CASSLGTANTEAFF
J: TRBJ2-7; D: TRBD2; V: TRBV13; size: .; DNA: TGTGCCAGCAGCAAAGCCGGGACTAGCGGAAACTACGAGCAGTACTTC; CDR3: CASSKAGTSGNYEQYF
J: TRBJ2-7; D: TRBD1; V: TRBV14; size: .; DNA: TGTGCCAGCAGCCTACAGACAGGGTTGAACGAGCAGTACTTC; CDR3: CASSLQTGLNEQYF
J: TRBJ2-2; D: TRBD2; V: TRBV7-9; size: .; DNA: TGTGCCAGCAGCGGCTCTGGGCTAGCGGGGACCGGGGAGCTGTTTTTT; CDR3: CASSGSGLAGTGELFF
J: TRBJ1-2; D: .; V: TRBV19; size: .; DNA: TGTGCCAGTAGTATAAGGCAGGGGTCCTTAAACGGCTACACCTTC; CDR3: CASSIRQGSLNGYTF
J: TRBJ2-7; D: TRBD2; V: TRBV7-9; size: few; DNA: TGTGCCAGCAGCTTAGGGGGACTAGTCCAAATGCAGTACTTC; CDR3: CASSLGGLVQMQYF
J: TRBJ2-1; D: TRBD2; V: TRBV24-1; size: .; DNA: TGTGCCACCAGTGATCCCCGGGGGGAGGTACGCAATGAGCAGTTCTTC; CDR3: CATSDPRGEVRNEQFF
J: TRBJ2-7; D: TRBD1; V: TRBV28; size: .; DNA: TGTGCCAGCAGTTTCCGGGACAGGGTTTCCTACGAGCAGTACTTC; CDR3: CASSFRDRVSYEQYF
J: TRBJ2-1; D: .; V: TRBV21-1; size: .; DNA: TGTGCCAGCAGCAAATGGGGGGACAGGGGACTAGCGGACAATGAGCAGTTCTTC; CDR3: CASSKWGDRGLADNEQFF
J: TRBJ2-5; D: .; V: TRBV19; size: .; DNA: TGTGCCAGTTGGGACAATGGGGAGACCCAGTACTTC; CDR3: CASWDNGETQYF
J: TRBJ2-1; D: .; V: TRBV4-1; size: few; DNA: TGCGCCAGCAGCCAAGATGGCCTGCAGGAGCGGCCCTACAATGAGCAGTTCTTC; CDR3: CASSQDGLQERPYNEQFF
J: TRBJ2-1; D: TRBD2; V: TRBV2; size: few; DNA: TGTGCCAGCAGTGAATATCCGGGAGCGGGGCCCTCCTACAATGAGCAGTTCTTC; CDR3: CASSEYPGAGPSYNEQFF
J: TRBJ1-5; D: .; V: TRBV6-1; size: .; DNA: TGTGCCAGCAGTGGCTTTGGGGCAGCGTCGGCCCAGCCCCAGCATTTT; CDR3: CASSGFGAASAQPQHF
J: TRBJ2-5; D: .; V: TRBV7-8; size: .; DNA: TGTGCCAGCAGCCCCCCGCACGGGTTGGGGACCCAGTACTTC; CDR3: CASSPPHGLGTQYF
J: TRBJ2-2; D: .; V: TRBV7-2; size: .; DNA: TGTGCCAGCAGCAGCGCGGGCGTTAACACCGGGGAGCTGTTTTTT; CDR3: CASSSAGVNTGELFF
J: TRBJ2-2; D: .; V: TRBV7-9; size: few; DNA: TGTGCCAGCAGCTTAGTTACAGGGACGGCGAACACCGGGGAGCTGTTTTTT; CDR3: CASSLVTGTANTGELFF
J: TRBJ2-2; D: TRBD2; V: TRBV5-4; size: few; DNA: TGTGCCAGCAGCTTGGAACTAGCGGGAGAAAACAAGCTGTTTTTT; CDR3: CASSLELAGENKLFF
J: TRBJ2-7; D: .; V: TRBV7-6; size: .; DNA: TGTGCCAGCAGCCCCTGGGGCCAGGGGTACGAGCAGTACTTC; CDR3: CASSPWGQGYEQYF
J: TRBJ2-7; D: TRBD2; V: TRBV5-1; size: .; DNA: TGCGCCAGCAGCTTGGGACTAGCGGGAGGGCTCTACGAGCAGTACTTC; CDR3: CASSLGLAGGLYEQYF